Below are 29 T cell receptor beta chains sequenced from a single sample in a study of T cell responses to AZD1222 COVID-19 vaccine. Libraries were prepared by immunoSEQ multiplex PCR; TCRdb keeps only in-frame clonotypes and omits some of them. This table holds 90,000 to 120,000 clones, around 92% found once. The source material was peripheral blood, sampled on day 0 of AZD1222 vaccination. These receptors all stem from an adult in good health.

The gene calls are TRBV27 and TRBJ2-7; D remains unclear. The germline V gene encodes CDR1 MNHEY and CDR2 SMNVEV (reference sequence). V lost 3 bases to trimming and J lost 0 bases, with 9 bases between them. CDR3 length: 14 residues. Written as DNA, the CDR3 is TGTGCCAGCAGTTTGTTGGCAGGCTCCTACGAGCAGTACTTC. This gives the protein CASSLLAGSYEQYF.

The rearrangement uses TRBV28 and TRBJ2-5, with 9 bases fitting TRBD2. CDR1 is MDHEN, CDR2 SYDVKM, per germline. Losses at the gene ends were 6 bases for V and 0 bases for J; bases not matched to a gene: 11. The CDR3 runs to 17 residues. CDR3: CASRKHGLAQNQETQYF. The CDR3 DNA is TGTGCCAGCAGAAAACACGGACTAGCGCAAAACCAAGAGACCCAGTACTTC. Filled out from reference TRBV28 and TRBJ2-5, the complete variable domain reads DVKVTQSSRYLVKRTGEKVFLECVQDMDHENMFWYRQDPGLGLRLIYFSYDVKMKEKGDIPEGYSVSREKKERFSLILESASTNQTSMYLCASRKHGLAQNQETQYFGPGTRLLVL.

The J gene is TRBJ2-3, the V gene TRBV19, with D maybe TRBD1 (6 bases). The germline V gene has CDR1 LNHDA and CDR2 SQIVND (reference sequence). The V gene lost 5 bases and the J gene lost 4 bases, with 16 bases spanning the gap. The CDR3 covers 15 residues. The CDR3 sequence: CASSSQTGPPDTQYF. The CDR3 nucleotides read TGTGCCAGTAGTTCTCAAACAGGGCCCCCAGATACGCAGTATTTT.

The chain carries TRBV18 and TRBJ1-2; D uncertain. CDR3 size: 12 residues. Germline loops: CDR1 KGHSH, CDR2 LQKENI. Trimming removed 4 bases at V and 6 bases at J, with 9 bases between. As DNA, the CDR3 is TGTGCCAGCTCACTCCGCCTCGATGGCTACACCTTC. This translates into CASSLRLDGYTF.

The V call is TRBV6-2 or TRBV6-3, the J call TRBJ1-5, with TRBD1 as a possible D gene (6 bases). The CDR3 sequence is 15 residues long. V shed 2 bases and J shed 7 bases, with 15 bases lying between them. The germline V gene encodes CDR1 MNHEY and CDR2 SVGEGT. CDR3 sequence (DNA): TGTGCCAGCAGTTACGACACAGGGTACGGCCAGCCCCAGCATTTT. It yields the protein CASSYDTGYGQPQHF.

The chain uses TRBV7-8 and TRBJ2-2, with a weak D call TRBD1 (5 bases). Trimming pared 2 bases from V and 0 bases from J, leaving 10 bases between. The germline CDR1 and CDR2 sequences are SGHVS and FQNEAQ. The CDR3 contains 16 residues. The CDR3 DNA sequence: TGTGCCAGCAGCTTATGGGGCGGCGCGAACACCGGGGAGCTGTTTTTT. As protein: CASSLWGGANTGELFF.

V is TRBV28 and J is TRBJ2-6; D is unresolved. This CDR3 is 16 amino acids long. V lost 5 bases, J lost 2 bases, and 13 bases lay in between. Germline assignment: CDR1 MDHEN and CDR2 SYDVKM. This CDR3 is CASSPTTSAGANVLTF. CDR3 sequence (DNA): TGTGCCAGCAGTCCCACCACATCCGCTGGGGCCAACGTCCTGACTTTC.

The rearrangement joins TRBV7-2 to TRBJ1-1, with D perhaps matching TRBD1 (5 bases). Germline V gene lookup returns CDR1 SGHTA and CDR2 FQGNSA. The CDR3 runs to 15 residues. With 6 bases removed from V and 5 bases from J, the gap between germline ends came to 19 bases. The CDR3 spells CASRWEGLIGTEAFF. The CDR3 coding sequence is TGTGCCAGCAGGTGGGAGGGGTTAATAGGTACTGAAGCTTTCTTT.

V and J are TRBV28 and TRBJ1-2, with D hard to call. V lost 6 bases, J lost 4 bases, and 9 bases lay in between. The CDR3 extends over 12 amino acids. In germline, CDR1 is MDHEN, CDR2 SYDVKM. The CDR3 region is CASRGAGYGYTF. CDR3 DNA: TGTGCCAGCAGGGGCGCGGGCTATGGCTACACCTTC.

The chain employs TRBV2 and TRBJ2-5, with 11 positions matching TRBD2. Looked up from germline, CDR1 is SNHLY and CDR2 is FYNNEI. The J segment lost 5 bases and the V segment lost 4 bases, leaving 3 bases of the junction unmatched. CDR3 length equals 14 residues. The CDR3 DNA reads as TGTGCCAGCAGTGTGTCTAGCGGGAGGGAGACCCAGTACTTC. Translation: CASSVSSGRETQYF. Looking up the rest from reference TRBV2 and TRBJ2-5 gives the full variable domain: EPEVTQTPSHQVTQMGQEVILRCVPISNHLYFYWYRQILGQKVEFLVSFYNNEISEKSEIFDDQFSVERPDGSNFTLKIRSTKLEDSAMYFCASSVSSGRETQYFGPGTRLLVL.

This chain connects TRBV15 to TRBJ2-7; TRBD1 matches at 8 bases. The germline V gene has CDR1 LNHNV and CDR2 YYDKDF (reference sequence). This CDR3 has 15 amino acids. The junction had 7 bases not matched to a gene; V was cut back by 1 base and J by 5 bases. CDR3 region: CATSRGGQGADEQYF. The CDR3 nucleotides are TGTGCCACCAGCAGAGGCGGACAGGGAGCAGACGAGCAGTACTTC.

This sequence joins TRBV5-1 and TRBJ1-1; the D gene is possibly TRBD1 (5 bases). V was cut by 4 bases and J by 5 bases, with 9 bases left in between. The CDR3 is 12 residues long. Germline V CDR1 and CDR2: SGHRS, YFSETQ. The CDR3 is CASSGWGTEAFF. The CDR3 nucleotides read TGCGCCAGCAGCGGATGGGGGACTGAAGCTTTCTTT.

This chain links TRBV19 with TRBJ1-2, with 7 positions matching TRBD1. The germline V gene encodes CDR1 LNHDA and CDR2 SQIVND (reference sequence). CDR3 length: 12 amino acids. After removal of 4 bases from V and 7 bases from J, the junction contained 3 bases not matched to a gene. CDR3 region: CASSTGTVGYTF. DNA for the CDR3: TGTGCCAGTAGTACGGGGACAGTTGGCTACACCTTC.

This chain connects TRBV19 to TRBJ1-1; weak D call: TRBD1 (5 bases). The V end lost 4 bases, the J end lost 5 bases, and 23 bases lay between the germline ends. This CDR3 is 17 amino acids long. Germline V gene sequence: CDR1 LNHDA, CDR2 SQIVND (reference sequence). The CDR3 sequence: CASSSRQSLRLWTEAFF. The CDR3 nucleotides are TGTGCCAGTAGTAGTAGACAGTCCCTTAGACTTTGGACTGAAGCTTTCTTT.

This clone showed up just once. The V gene is TRBV6-5, the J gene TRBJ1-1; no firm D call. Per the germline V gene, CDR1 is MNHEY and CDR2 is SVGAGI. The V gene lost 6 bases and the J gene lost 7 bases, with 15 bases spanning the gap. CDR3 length: 13 residues. As DNA, the CDR3 is TGTGCCAGCAGCCCCCGGGAGTCCGGTGAAGCTTTCTTT. It translates to CASSPRESGEAFF.

The J gene is TRBJ2-1, the V gene TRBV7-3, with D perhaps TRBD2 (7 bases). There are 22 residues in the CDR3. V dropped 0 bases and J dropped 3 bases, with 30 bases sitting between them. Germline CDR1 SGHTA, CDR2 FQGTGA. CDR3 DNA sequence: TGTGCCAGCAGCTTAACGAGAAGTGGGGGCGGGAGCTACGTTGGGCGCTACAATGAGCAGTTCTTC. Amino acid sequence: CASSLTRSGGGSYVGRYNEQFF.

The gene calls are TRBV11-2 and TRBJ2-1; D tentatively fits TRBD1 or TRBD2 (5 bases each). The V gene lost 3 bases and the J gene lost 4 bases, with 10 bases spanning the gap. This CDR3 spans 14 amino acids. CDR1 is SGHAT and CDR2 is FQNNGV in the germline V gene. CDR3 region: CASSFSGPYNEQFF. The CDR3 DNA sequence: TGTGCCAGCAGCTTTTCGGGACCTTACAATGAGCAGTTCTTC.

The chain uses TRBV9 and TRBJ2-5; the D gene is possibly TRBD2 (5 bases). The CDR3 runs to 15 residues. Trimming stripped 0 bases from V and 5 bases from J, with 14 bases between. The germline CDR1 and CDR2 sequences are SGDLS and YYNGEE. CDR3 DNA: TGTGCCAGCAGCGTAGGGGTAGCGATAGGCGAGACCCAGTACTTC. It translates to CASSVGVAIGETQYF.

V is TRBV18 and J is TRBJ2-1; 9 bases align to TRBD2. The germline V gene encodes CDR1 KGHSH and CDR2 LQKENI. Trimming cost V 2 bases and J 8 bases; bases outside gene matches: 7. This CDR3 has 15 residues. The CDR3 DNA reads as TGTGCCAGCTCACCAGGGGCTAGCGGGATTTATGAGCAGTTCTTC. This codes for CASSPGASGIYEQFF.

CDR3 protein: CASSSSGRAGIETQYF. DNA for the CDR3: TGTGCCAGCAGCTCTAGCGGGAGGGCCGGAATAGAGACCCAGTACTTC. The chain couples TRBV7-2 to TRBJ2-5, with TRBD2 matching 12 bases. The CDR3 is 16 residues long. Germline V gives CDR1 SGHTA, CDR2 FQGNSA. V trimming: 4 bases; J trimming: 4 bases; junction bases outside the gene matches: 7.

The V call is TRBV28, the J call TRBJ1-2; tentative D call: TRBD1 (6 bases). This CDR3 comprises 15 residues. Germline lookup yields CDR1 MDHEN and CDR2 SYDVKM. Trimming took off 2 bases at V and 0 bases at J, with 10 bases between the two ends. The CDR3 is CASSLPGHPNYGYTF. CDR3 coding DNA: TGTGCCAGCAGTTTACCGGGACACCCTAACTATGGCTACACCTTC.

This clone has just one count. V is TRBV3-1 (or the pseudogene TRBV3-2) and J is TRBJ1-1; D uncertain. The CDR3 is 13 amino acids. Trimming removed 4 bases at V and 1 base at J, with 7 bases between. Germline V gives CDR1 LGHDT, CDR2 YNNKEL (reference sequence). CDR3 bases: TGTGCCAGCAGCCCAGGAGCGAACACTGAAGCTTTCTTT. Translating gives CASSPGANTEAFF.

The chain recombines TRBV6-6 with TRBJ2-1; 10 bases are a match to TRBD2. The CDR3 sequence is 16 residues long. Per germline, CDR1 MNHNY and CDR2 SVGAGI (reference sequence). The ends lost 7 bases at V and 2 bases at J; junction bases unmatched: 8. The CDR3 region is CASTDRLAGTYNEQFF. CDR3 DNA: TGTGCCAGCACCGACAGACTAGCGGGTACCTACAATGAGCAGTTCTTC.

The chain combines TRBV30 with TRBJ1-6, with 8 bases aligning to TRBD1. Germline V gene lookup returns CDR1 GTSNPN and CDR2 SVGIG (reference sequence). V gave up 4 bases and J gave up 7 bases; unmatched junction bases: 9. The CDR3 sequence is 15 residues long. This CDR3 is CAWKRQGADNSPLHF. The DNA for the CDR3 is TGTGCCTGGAAGAGGCAGGGGGCAGACAATTCACCCCTCCACTTT. Combining the CDR3 with reference TRBV30 and TRBJ1-6 gives the whole variable domain SQTIHQWPATLVQPVGSPLSLECTVEGTSNPNLYWYRQAAGRGLQLLFYSVGIGQISSEVPQNLSASRPQDRQFILSSKKLLLSDSGFYLCAWKRQGADNSPLHFGNGTRLTVT.

This clone is a singleton in its sample. This chain links TRBV5-4 with TRBJ2-7; 10 bases align to TRBD2. This CDR3 has 15 residues. Germline CDR1 reads SGHNT; CDR2 reads YYREEE (reference sequence). Trimming took 0 bases from V and 4 from J; bases not matched to a gene: 4. The CDR3 coding sequence is TGTGCCAGCAGCTTGGGGGCTAGCGGGAGTTACGAGCAGTACTTC. Protein: CASSLGASGSYEQYF.

The chain links TRBV9 to TRBJ1-4; D might be TRBD1 (5 bases). This CDR3 contains 15 residues. In germline, CDR1 is SGDLS, CDR2 YYNGEE. The V end lost 4 bases, the J end lost 5 bases, and 15 bases lay between the germline ends. CDR3 nucleotide sequence: TGTGCCAGCAGCACTAGAGGGGATGGGAATGAAAAACTGTTTTTT. It encodes CASSTRGDGNEKLFF.

The chain carries TRBV3-1 (or the pseudogene TRBV3-2) and TRBJ2-3; TRBD2 agrees at 13 bases. The CDR3 has 16 amino acids. With 4 bases clipped from V and 3 bases from J, the junction kept 4 bases outside the gene matches. Germline V CDR1 and CDR2: LGHDT, YNNKEL (reference sequence). CDR3 sequence reads: CASSRLAGGDTDTQYF. The CDR3 coding sequence is TGTGCCAGCAGCCGACTAGCGGGAGGAGATACAGATACGCAGTATTTT.

This clone appeared a single time. V gene TRBV5-6 combines with J gene TRBJ2-7, with 8 nucleotides matching TRBD1. This CDR3 comprises 15 residues. CDR1 SGHDT and CDR2 YYEEEE come from the germline V gene. V shed 3 bases and J 0 bases; nucleotides not matched to a gene: 5. The chain's CDR3 is CASSSTGQVSYEQYF. Written as DNA, the CDR3 is TGTGCCAGCAGCTCCACGGGACAGGTCTCCTACGAGCAGTACTTC.

This clone has a single count. The chain recombines TRBV11-3 with TRBJ2-1; 8 bases align to TRBD1. Trimming at V came to 5 bases and at J to 1 base, leaving 7 bases not matched to a gene. CDR3 length equals 16 residues. Per germline, CDR1 SGHNT and CDR2 YENEEA. The CDR3 spells CASSPRTGKSYNEQFF. The CDR3 nucleotides are TGTGCCAGCAGCCCCCGGACAGGGAAATCCTACAATGAGCAGTTCTTC.